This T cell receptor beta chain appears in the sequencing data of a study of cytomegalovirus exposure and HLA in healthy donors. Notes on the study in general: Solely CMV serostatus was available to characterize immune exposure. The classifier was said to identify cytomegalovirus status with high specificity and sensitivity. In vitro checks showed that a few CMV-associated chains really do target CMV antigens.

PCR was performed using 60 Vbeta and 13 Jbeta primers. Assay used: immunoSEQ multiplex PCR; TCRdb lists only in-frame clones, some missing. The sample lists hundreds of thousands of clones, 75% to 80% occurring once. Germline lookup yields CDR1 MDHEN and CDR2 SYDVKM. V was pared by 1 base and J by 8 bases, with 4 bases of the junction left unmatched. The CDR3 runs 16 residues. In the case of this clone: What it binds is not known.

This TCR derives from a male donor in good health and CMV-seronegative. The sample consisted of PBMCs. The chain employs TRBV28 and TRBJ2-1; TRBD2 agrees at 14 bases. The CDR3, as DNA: TGTGCCAGCAGTTTATTGACTAGCGGGGGGGCGGATGAGCAGTTCTTC. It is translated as CASSLLTSGGADEQFF.